The clone carrying this T cell receptor (beta chain) was picked up one time. Researchers ran the PCR with 60 Vbeta and 13 Jbeta primers. TCRdb's copy holds only in-frame clones and misses some; the assay was immunoSEQ multiplex PCR. The profile covers about 210,000 clones, with over 80% appearing a single time and roughly 6% taken by the ten largest. The sample originates from a study of cytomegalovirus exposure and HLA in healthy donors. About the research overall: An early release of data contained roughly 86 million unique TCRs, which came from HLA-typed donors.

Per germline, CDR1 SGHVS and CDR2 FNYEAQ. V lost 1 base and J lost 1; bases outside the gene matches: 4. CDR3 length: 18 residues. The genes are TRBV7-6 and TRBJ2-1; TRBD2 aligns across 13 bases. This TCR came from a man aged 35-49 years in good health and CMV-seropositive. The sequenced sample consisted of PBMCs. CDR3 in amino acids: CASSLGTSGSTSYNEQFF. The CDR3 coding sequence is TGTGCCAGCAGCTTAGGGACTAGCGGGAGTACGTCCTACAATGAGCAGTTCTTC.